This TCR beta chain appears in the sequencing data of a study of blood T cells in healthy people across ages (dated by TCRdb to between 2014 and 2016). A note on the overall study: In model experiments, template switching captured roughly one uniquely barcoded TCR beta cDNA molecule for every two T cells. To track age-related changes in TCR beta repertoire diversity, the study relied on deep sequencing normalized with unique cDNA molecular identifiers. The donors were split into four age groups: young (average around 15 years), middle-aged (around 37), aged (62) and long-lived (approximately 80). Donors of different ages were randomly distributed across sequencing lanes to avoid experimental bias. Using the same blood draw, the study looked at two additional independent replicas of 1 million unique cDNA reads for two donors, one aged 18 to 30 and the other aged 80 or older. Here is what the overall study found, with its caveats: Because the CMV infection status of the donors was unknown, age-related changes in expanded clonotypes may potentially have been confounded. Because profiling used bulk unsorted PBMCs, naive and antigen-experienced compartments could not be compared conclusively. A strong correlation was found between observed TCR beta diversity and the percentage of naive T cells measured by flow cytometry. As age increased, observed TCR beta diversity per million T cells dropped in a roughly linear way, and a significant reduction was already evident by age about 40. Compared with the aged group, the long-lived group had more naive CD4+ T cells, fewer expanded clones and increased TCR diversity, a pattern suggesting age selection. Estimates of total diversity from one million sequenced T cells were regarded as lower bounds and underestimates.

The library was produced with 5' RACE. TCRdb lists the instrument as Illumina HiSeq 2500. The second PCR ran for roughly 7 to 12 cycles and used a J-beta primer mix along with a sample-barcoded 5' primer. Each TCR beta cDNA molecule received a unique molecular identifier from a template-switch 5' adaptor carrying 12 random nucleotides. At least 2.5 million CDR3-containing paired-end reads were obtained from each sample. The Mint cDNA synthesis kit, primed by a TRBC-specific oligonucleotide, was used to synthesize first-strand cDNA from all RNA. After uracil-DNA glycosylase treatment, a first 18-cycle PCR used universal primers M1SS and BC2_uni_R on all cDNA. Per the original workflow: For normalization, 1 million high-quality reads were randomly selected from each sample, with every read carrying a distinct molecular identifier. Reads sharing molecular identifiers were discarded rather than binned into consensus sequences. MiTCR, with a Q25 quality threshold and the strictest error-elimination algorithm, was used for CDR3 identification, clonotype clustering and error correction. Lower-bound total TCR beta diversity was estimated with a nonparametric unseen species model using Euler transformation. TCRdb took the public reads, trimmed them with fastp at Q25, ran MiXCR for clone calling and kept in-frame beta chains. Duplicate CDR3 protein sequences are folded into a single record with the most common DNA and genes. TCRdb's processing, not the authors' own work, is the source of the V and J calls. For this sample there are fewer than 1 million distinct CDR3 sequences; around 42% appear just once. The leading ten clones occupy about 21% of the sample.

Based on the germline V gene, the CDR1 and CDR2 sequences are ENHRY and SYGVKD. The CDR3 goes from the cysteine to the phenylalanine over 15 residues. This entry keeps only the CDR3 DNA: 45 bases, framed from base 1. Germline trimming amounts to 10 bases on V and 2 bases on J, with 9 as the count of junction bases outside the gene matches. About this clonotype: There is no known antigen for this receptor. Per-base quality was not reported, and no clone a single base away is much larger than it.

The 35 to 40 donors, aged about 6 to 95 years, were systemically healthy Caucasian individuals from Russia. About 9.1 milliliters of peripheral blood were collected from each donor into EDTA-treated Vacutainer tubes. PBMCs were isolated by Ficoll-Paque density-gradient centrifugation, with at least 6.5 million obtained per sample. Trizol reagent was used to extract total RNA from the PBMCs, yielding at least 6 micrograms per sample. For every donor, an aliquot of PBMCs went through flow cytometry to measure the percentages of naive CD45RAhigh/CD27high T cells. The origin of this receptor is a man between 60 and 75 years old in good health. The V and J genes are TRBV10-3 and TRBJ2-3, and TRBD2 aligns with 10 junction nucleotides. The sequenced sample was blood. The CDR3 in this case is CASRKRGGDTDTQYF. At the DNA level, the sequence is TGTGCCAGCCGAAAGCGGGGGGGCGACACAGATACGCAGTATTTT.